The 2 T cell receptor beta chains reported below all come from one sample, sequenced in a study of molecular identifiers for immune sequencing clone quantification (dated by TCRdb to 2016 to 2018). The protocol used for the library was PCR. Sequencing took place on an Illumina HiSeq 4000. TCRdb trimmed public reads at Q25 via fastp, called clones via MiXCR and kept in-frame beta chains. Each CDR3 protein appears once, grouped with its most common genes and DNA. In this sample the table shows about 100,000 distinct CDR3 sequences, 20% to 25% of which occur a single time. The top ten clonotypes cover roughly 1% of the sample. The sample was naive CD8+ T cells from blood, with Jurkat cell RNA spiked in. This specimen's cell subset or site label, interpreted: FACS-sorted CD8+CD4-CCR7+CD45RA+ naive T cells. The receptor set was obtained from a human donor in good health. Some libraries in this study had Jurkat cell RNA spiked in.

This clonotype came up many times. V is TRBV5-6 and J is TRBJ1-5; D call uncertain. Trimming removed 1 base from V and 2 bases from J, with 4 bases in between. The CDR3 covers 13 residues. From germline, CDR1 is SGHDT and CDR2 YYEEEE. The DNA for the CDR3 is TGTGCCAGCAGCTTGTCAGGCAATCAGCCCCAGCATTTT. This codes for CASSLSGNQPQHF.

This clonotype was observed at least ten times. This CDR3 reads CSARNQGLEEYF. For the CDR3, the DNA is TGCAGTGCTAGGAATCAAGGACTAGAGGAGTATTTT. The chain has TRBV20-1 and TRBJ2-3, with 7 bases matching TRBD2. This CDR3 has 12 amino acids. After removal of 3 bases from V and 13 bases from J, the junction contained 10 bases not matched to a gene. CDR1 is DFQATT and CDR2 is SNEGSKA in the germline V gene (reference sequence).